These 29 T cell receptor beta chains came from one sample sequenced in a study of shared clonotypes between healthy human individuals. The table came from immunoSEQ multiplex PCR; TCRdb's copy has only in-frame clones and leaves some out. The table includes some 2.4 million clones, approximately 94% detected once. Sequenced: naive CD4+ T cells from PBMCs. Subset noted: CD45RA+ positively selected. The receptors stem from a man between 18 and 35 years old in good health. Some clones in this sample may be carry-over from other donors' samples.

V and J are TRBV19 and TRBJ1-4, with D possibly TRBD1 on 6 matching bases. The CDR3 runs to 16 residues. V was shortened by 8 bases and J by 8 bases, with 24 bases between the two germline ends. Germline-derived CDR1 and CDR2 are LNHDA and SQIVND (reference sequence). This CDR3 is CASRGLGARFDEKLFF. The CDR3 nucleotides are TGTGCCAGTCGCGGGTTGGGGGCTCGGTTCGACGAAAAACTGTTTTTT.

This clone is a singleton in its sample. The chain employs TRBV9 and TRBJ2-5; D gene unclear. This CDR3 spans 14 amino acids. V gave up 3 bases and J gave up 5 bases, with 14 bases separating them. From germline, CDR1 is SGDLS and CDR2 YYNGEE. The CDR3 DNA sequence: TGTGCCAGCAGCGCGTCAACTAACCCCGAGACCCAGTACTTC. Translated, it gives CASSASTNPETQYF. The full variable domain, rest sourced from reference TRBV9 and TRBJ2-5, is DSGVTQTPKHLITATGQRVTLRCSPRSGDLSVYWYQQSLDQGLQFLIQYYNGEERAKGNILERFSAQQFPDLHSELNLSSLELGDSALYFCASSASTNPETQYFGPGTRLLVL.

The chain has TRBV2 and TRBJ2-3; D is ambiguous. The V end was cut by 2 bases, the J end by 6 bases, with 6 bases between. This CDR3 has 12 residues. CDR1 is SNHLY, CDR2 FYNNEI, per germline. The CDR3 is CASSESGDTQYF. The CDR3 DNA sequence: TGTGCCAGCAGTGAATCGGGTGATACGCAGTATTTT.

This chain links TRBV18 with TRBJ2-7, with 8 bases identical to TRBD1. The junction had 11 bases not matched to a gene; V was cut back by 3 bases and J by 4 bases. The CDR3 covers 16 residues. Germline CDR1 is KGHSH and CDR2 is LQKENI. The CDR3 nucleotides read TGTGCCAGCTCACCTATTTCAGGGGGCTCTCGTTACGAGCAGTACTTC. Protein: CASSPISGGSRYEQYF.

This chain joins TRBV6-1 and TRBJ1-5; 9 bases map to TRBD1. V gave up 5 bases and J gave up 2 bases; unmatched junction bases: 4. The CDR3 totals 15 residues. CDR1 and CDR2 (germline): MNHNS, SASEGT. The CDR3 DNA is TGTGCCAGCAGTCCATGGACAGGGGGCAATCAGCCCCAGCATTTT. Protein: CASSPWTGGNQPQHF.

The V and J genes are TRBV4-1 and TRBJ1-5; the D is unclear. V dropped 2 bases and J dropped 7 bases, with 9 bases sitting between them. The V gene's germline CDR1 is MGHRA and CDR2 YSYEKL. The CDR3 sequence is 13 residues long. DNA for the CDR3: TGCGCCAGCAGCCAACCAGGAGAGCAGCCCCAGCATTTT. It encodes CASSQPGEQPQHF.

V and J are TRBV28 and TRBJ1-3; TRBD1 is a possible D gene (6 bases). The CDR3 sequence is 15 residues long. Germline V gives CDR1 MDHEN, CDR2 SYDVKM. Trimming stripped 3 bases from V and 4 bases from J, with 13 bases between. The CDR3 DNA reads TGTGCCAGCAGTTTCGGGGGGGCGGTAGGAAACACCATATATTTT. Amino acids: CASSFGGAVGNTIYF.

This CDR3 reads CASSPTTDTQYF. The CDR3 DNA sequence: TGTGCCAGCAGCCCAACCACAGATACGCAGTATTTT. This chain uses TRBV11-2 with TRBJ2-3, with D unresolved. This CDR3 region has 12 residues. Germline V gene lookup returns CDR1 SGHAT and CDR2 FQNNGV. Trimming stripped 5 bases from V and 2 bases from J, with 5 bases between.

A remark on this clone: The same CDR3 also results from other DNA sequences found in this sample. The CDR3 region is CASSLVAGPNTEAFF. The CDR3, as DNA: TGCGCCAGCAGCTTGGTGGCAGGCCCGAACACTGAAGCTTTCTTT. The rearrangement joins TRBV5-1 to TRBJ1-1, with no clear D. Germline CDR1 is SGHRS and CDR2 is YFSETQ. The CDR3 loop spans 15 amino acids. Deletions cut 0 bases from V and 1 base from J, with 10 bases between. The full variable domain, its missing parts supplied by reference TRBV5-1 and TRBJ1-1, is KAGVTQTPRYLIKTRGQQVTLSCSPISGHRSVSWYQQTPGQGLQFLFEYFSETQRNKGNFPGRFSGRQFSNSRSEMNVSTLELGDSALYLCASSLVAGPNTEAFFGQGTRLTVV.

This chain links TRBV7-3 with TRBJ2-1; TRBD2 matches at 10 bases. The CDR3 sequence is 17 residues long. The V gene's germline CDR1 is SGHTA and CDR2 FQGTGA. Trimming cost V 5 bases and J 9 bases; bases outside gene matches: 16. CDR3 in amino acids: CASSLGLAGGHDTEQFF. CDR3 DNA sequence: TGTGCCAGCAGCCTTGGTTTAGCGGGAGGACATGATACTGAGCAGTTCTTC.

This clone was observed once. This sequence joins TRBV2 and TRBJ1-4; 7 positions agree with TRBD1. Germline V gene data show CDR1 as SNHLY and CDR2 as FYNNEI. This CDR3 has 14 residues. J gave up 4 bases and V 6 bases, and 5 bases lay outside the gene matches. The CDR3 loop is CASRAGGVNEKLFF. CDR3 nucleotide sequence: TGTGCCAGCAGGGCAGGGGGGGTTAATGAAAAACTGTTTTTT.

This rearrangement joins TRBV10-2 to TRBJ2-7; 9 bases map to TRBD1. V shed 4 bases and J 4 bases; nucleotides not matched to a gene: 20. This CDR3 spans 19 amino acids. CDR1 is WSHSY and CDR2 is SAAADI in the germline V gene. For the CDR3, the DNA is TGCGCCAGCAGTGGTACCGGGACAGGGACGGCTTCTAGGCTTTACGAGCAGTACTTC. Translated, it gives CASSGTGTGTASRLYEQYF.

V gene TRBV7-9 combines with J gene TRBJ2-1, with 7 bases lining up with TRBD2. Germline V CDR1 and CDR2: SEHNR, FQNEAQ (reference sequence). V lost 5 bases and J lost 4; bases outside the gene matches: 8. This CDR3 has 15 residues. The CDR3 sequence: CASSPLGSGYNEQFF. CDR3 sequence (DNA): TGTGCCAGCAGCCCCCTCGGTAGCGGGTACAATGAGCAGTTCTTC.

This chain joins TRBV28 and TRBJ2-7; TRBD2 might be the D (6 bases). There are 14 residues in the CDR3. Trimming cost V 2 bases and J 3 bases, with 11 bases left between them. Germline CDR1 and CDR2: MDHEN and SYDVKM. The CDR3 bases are TGTGCCAGCAGTTTAGCGGGGACTTTCTACGAGCAGTACTTC. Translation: CASSLAGTFYEQYF.

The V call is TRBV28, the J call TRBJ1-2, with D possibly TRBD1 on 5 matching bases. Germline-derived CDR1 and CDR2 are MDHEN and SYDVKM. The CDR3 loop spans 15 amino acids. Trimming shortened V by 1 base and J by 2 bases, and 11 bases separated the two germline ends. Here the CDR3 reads CASSLFGTENYGYTF. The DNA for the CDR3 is TGTGCCAGCAGTTTATTCGGGACTGAGAACTATGGCTACACCTTC.

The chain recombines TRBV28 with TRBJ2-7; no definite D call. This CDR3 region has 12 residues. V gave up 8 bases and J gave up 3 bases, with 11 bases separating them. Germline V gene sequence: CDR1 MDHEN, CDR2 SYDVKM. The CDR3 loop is CASREPLYEQYF. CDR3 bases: TGTGCCAGCCGTGAGCCCCTCTACGAGCAGTACTTC.

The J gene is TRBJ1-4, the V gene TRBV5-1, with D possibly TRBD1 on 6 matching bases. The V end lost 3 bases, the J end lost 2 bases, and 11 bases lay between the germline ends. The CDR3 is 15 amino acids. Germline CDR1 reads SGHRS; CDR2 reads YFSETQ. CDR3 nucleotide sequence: TGCGCCAGCAGCTCCTCAGGGGTTACTAATGAAAAACTGTTTTTT. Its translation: CASSSSGVTNEKLFF.

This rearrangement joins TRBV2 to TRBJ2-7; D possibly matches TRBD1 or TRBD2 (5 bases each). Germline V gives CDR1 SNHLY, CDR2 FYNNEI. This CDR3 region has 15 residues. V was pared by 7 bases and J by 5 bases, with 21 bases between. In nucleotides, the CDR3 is TGTGCCAGCAACATGATCTGGGGCCCGGGAAACGAGCAGTACTTC. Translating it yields CASNMIWGPGNEQYF.

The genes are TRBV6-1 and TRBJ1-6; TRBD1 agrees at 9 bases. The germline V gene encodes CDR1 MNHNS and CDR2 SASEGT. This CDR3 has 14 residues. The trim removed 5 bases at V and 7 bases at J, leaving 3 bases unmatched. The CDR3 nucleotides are TGTGCCAGCAGTACAGGGGGCGCGAATTCACCCCTCCACTTT. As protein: CASSTGGANSPLHF.

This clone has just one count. Here the CDR3 DNA reads TGTGCCAGCAGCGCAAAACAGGGGAACACTGAAGCTTTCTTT. This gives the protein CASSAKQGNTEAFF. V and J are TRBV7-3 and TRBJ1-1, with D possibly being TRBD1 (6 bases). Germline V gene sequence: CDR1 SGHTA, CDR2 FQGTGA. This CDR3 spans 14 amino acids. Trimming stripped 5 bases from V and 1 base from J, with 11 bases between.

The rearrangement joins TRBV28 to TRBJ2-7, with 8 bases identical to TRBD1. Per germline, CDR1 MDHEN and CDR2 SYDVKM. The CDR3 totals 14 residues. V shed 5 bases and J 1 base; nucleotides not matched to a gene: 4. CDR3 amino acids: CASSGQGLSYEQYF. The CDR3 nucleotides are TGTGCCAGCAGTGGACAGGGTTTATCCTACGAGCAGTACTTC.

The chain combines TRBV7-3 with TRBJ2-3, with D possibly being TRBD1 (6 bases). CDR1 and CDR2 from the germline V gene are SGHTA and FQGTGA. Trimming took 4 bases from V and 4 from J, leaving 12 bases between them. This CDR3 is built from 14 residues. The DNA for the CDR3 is TGTGCCAGCAGCTGGGGGACAAGAGCAGATACGCAGTATTTT. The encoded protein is CASSWGTRADTQYF.

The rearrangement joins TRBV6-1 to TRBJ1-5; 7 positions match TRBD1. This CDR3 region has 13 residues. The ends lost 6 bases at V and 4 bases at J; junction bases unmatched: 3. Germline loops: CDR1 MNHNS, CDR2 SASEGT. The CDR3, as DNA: TGTGCCAGCAGAAAACAGGGGAATCAGCCCCAGCATTTT. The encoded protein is CASRKQGNQPQHF.

The CDR3: CASSAPGTDTQYF. DNA of the CDR3: TGTGCCAGCAGTGCCCCAGGCACAGATACGCAGTATTTT. The J gene is TRBJ2-3, the V gene TRBV6-4; D not resolved. The CDR3 extends over 13 amino acids. CDR1 MRHNA and CDR2 SNTAGT come from the germline V gene. V shed 4 bases and J shed 1 base, with 6 bases lying between them.

CDR3 sequence: CASSWPRDSGNTIYF. The CDR3 bases are TGTGCCAGCAGTTGGCCCCGGGACTCTGGAAACACCATATATTTT. This chain joins TRBV6-1 and TRBJ1-3; no clear D gene. Looked up from germline, CDR1 is MNHNS and CDR2 is SASEGT. This CDR3 is 15 amino acids long. Trimming pared 5 bases from V and 0 bases from J, leaving 11 bases between.

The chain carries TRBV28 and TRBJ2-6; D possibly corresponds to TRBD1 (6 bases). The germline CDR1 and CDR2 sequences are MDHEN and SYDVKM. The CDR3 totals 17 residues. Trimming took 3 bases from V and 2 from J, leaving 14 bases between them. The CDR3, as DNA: TGTGCCAGCAGTTTGGGGTCAGGGGAGACTGGGGCCAACGTCCTGACTTTC. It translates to CASSLGSGETGANVLTF. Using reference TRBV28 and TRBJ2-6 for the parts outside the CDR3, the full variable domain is DVKVTQSSRYLVKRTGEKVFLECVQDMDHENMFWYRQDPGLGLRLIYFSYDVKMKEKGDIPEGYSVSREKKERFSLILESASTNQTSMYLCASSLGSGETGANVLTFGAGSRLTVL.

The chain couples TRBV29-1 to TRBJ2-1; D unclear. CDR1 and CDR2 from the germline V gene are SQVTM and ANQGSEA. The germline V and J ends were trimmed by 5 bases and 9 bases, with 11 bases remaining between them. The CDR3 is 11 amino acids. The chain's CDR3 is CSVRRGFEQFF. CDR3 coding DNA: TGCAGCGTTCGGCGCGGTTTTGAGCAGTTCTTC.

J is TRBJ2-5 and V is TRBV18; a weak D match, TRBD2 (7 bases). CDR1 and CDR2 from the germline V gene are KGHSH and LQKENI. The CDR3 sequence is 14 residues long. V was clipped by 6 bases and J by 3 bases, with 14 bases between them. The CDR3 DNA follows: TGTGCCAGCTCGCCCGGCGGGGGCAAAGAGACCCAGTACTTC. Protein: CASSPGGGKETQYF. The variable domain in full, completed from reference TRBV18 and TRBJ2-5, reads NAGVMQNPRHLVRRRGQEARLRCSPMKGHSHVYWYRQLPEEGLKFMVYLQKENIIDESGMPKERFSAEFPKEGPSILRIQQVVRGDSAAYFCASSPGGGKETQYFGPGTRLLVL.

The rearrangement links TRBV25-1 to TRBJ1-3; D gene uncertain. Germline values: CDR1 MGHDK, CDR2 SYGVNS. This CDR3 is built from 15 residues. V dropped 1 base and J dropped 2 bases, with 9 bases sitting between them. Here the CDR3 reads CASSELSSPGNTIYF. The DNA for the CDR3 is TGTGCCAGCAGTGAATTGAGCTCCCCTGGAAACACCATATATTTT.